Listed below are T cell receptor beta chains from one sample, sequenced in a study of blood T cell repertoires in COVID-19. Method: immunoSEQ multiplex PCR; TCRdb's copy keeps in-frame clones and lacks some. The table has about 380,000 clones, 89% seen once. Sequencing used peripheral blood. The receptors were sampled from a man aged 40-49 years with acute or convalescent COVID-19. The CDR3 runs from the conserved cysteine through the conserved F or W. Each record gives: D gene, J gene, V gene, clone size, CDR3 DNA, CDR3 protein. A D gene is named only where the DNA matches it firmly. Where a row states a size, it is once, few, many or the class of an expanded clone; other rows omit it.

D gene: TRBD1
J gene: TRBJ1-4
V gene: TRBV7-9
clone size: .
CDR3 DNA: TGTGCCAGCATCAAGGACAGGGCGAGTGAAAAACTGTTTTTT
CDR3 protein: CASIKDRASEKLFF

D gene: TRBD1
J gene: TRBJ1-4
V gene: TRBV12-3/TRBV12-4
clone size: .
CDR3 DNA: TGTGCCAGCAGCGAAGCAAACAGGGGATTGCTGTTTTTT
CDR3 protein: CASSEANRGLLFF

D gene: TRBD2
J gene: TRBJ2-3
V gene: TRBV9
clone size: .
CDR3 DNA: TGTGCCAGCAGCGTAGGGACGGGGAGGGCAACAGATACGCAGTATTTT
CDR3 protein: CASSVGTGRATDTQYF

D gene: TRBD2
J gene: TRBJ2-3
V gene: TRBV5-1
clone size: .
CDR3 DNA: TGCGCCAGCAGCTTTTCGGGGGGAGAAGATACGCAGTATTTT
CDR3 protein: CASSFSGGEDTQYF

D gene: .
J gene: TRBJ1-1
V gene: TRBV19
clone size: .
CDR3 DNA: TGTGCCAGTAGCCCCCCGGGGGTGGCCACTGAAGCTTTCTTT
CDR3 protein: CASSPPGVATEAFF

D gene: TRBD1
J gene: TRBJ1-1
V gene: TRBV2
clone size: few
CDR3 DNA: TGTGCCAGCAGTGGACAGGGGGCGAGTACTGAAGCTTTCTTT
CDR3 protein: CASSGQGASTEAFF

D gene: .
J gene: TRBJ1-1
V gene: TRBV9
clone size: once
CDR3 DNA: TGTGCCAGCAGTACACCGAACACTGAAGCTTTCTTT
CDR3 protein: CASSTPNTEAFF

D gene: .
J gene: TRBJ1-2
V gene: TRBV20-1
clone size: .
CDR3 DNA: TGCAGTGCTAGTTGGCGGAGTGGCTACACCTTC
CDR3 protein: CSASWRSGYTF

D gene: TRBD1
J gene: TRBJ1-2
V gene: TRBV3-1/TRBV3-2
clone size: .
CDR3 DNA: TGTGCCAGCAGCCAAGTATTAACGCGGACAGGGGGCTATGGCTACACCTTC
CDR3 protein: CASSQVLTRTGGYGYTF

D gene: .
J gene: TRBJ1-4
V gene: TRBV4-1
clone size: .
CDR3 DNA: TGCGCCAGCAGCCAAGAGCGCGCTGCGGGTCGGGAAAAACTGTTTTTT
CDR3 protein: CASSQERAAGREKLFF

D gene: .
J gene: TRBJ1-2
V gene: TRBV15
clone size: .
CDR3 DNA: TGTGCCACCAGGCCAGGACAGACCAACTATGGCTACACCTTC
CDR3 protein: CATRPGQTNYGYTF

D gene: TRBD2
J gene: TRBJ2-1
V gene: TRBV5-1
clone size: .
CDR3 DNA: TGCGCCAGCAGCTCGGGGGGCAATGAGCAGTTCTTC
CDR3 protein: CASSSGGNEQFF

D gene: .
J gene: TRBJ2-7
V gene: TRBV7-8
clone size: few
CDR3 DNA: TGTGCCAGCAGCTTAAGGGGGGGACGGGAGTACGAGCAGTACTTC
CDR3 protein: CASSLRGGREYEQYF

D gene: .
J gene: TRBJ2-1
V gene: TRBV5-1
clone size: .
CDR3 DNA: TGCGCCAGCAGCTTGGATAGCTACAATGAGCAGTTCTTC
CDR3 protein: CASSLDSYNEQFF

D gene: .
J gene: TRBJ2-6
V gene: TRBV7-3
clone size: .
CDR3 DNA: TGTGCCAGCGCTAAGAGCTCTGGGGCCAACGTCCTGACTTTC
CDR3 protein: CASAKSSGANVLTF

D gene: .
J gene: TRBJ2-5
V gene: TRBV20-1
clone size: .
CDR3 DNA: TGCAGTGCGGGCGGGCAAGAGACCCAGTACTTC
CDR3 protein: CSAGGQETQYF

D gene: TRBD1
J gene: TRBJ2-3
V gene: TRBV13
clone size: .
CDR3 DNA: TGTGCCAGCAGCCCAAGGACAGGAGGCACAGATACGCAGTATTTT
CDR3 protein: CASSPRTGGTDTQYF

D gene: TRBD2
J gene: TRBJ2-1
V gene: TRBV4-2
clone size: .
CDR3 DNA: TGTGCCAGCAGCCGGACTAGCGGGAGCCATGAGCAGTTCTTC
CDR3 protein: CASSRTSGSHEQFF

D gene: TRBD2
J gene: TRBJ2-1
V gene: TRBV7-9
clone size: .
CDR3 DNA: TGTGCCAGCACTGCGGAGGCGGGAGGGGCCTACAATGAGCAGTTCTTC
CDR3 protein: CASTAEAGGAYNEQFF

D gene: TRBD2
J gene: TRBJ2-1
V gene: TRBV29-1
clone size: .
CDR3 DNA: TGCAGCGTAACCGGGACTAGCGGGGGGATCTCCTACAATGAGCAGTTCTTC
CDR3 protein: CSVTGTSGGISYNEQFF

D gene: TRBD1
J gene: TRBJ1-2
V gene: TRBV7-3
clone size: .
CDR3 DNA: TGTGCCAGCAGCTCCCAGGGACAGGGACAGACCTTC
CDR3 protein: CASSSQGQGQTF

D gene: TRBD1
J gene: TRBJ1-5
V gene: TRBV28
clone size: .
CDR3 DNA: TGTGCCAGCAGGGGGACAGAGGTGTATGGGCCCCAGCATTTT
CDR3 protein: CASRGTEVYGPQHF

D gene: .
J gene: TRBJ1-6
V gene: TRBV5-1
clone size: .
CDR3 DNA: TGCGCCAGCAGCCAATCCGCGGGTACGGATAATTCACCCCTCCACTTT
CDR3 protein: CASSQSAGTDNSPLHF

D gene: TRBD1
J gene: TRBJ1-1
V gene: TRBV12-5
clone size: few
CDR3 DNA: TGTGCTAGTGGTTTACAATCGGGGACAGGGCGGGCGGCTGAAGCTTTCTTT
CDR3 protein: CASGLQSGTGRAAEAFF

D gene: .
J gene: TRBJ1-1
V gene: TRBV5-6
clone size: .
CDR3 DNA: TGTGCCAGCAGCATCAGAAACACTGAAGCTTTCTTT
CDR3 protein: CASSIRNTEAFF

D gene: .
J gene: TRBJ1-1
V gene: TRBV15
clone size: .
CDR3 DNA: TGTGCCACCAGCAGAGACCCGGGGATGAACACTGAAGCTTTCTTT
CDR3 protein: CATSRDPGMNTEAFF

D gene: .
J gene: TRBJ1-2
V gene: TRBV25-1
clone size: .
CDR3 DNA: TGTGCCAGCAGTGAATCGGCGGCGGCTTATGGCTACACCTTC
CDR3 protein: CASSESAAAYGYTF

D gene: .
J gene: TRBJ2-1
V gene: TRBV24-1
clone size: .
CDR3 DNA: TGTGCCACCAGTGATTACTATGAGCAGTTCTTC
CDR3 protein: CATSDYYEQFF

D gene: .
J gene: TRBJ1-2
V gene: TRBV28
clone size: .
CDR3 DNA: TGTGCCAGCAGTTTCGGGGGTGGCTACACCTTC
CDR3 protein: CASSFGGGYTF

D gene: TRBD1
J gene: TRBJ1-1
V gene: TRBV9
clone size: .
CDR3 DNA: TGTGCCAGCAGCGCGATCAGGGGGCAGGACACTGAAGCTTTCTTT
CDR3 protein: CASSAIRGQDTEAFF

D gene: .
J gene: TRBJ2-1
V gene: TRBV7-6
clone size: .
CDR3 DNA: TGTGCCAGCAGCTTAAGCGAGGATGAGCAGTTCTTC
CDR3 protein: CASSLSEDEQFF

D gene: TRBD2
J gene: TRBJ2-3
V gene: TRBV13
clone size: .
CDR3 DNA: TGTGCCAGCAGCTTAGGCAGCGGGGATGCAGATACGCAGTATTTT
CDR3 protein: CASSLGSGDADTQYF

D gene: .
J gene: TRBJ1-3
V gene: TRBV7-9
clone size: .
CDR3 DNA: TGTGCCAGCAGCTTAGGAAGGGGTGGCGGAAACACCATATATTTT
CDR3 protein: CASSLGRGGGNTIYF

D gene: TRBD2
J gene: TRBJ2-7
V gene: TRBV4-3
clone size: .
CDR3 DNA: TGCGCCAGCAGCCAAGATATGGTCCAGCGGGGGCTGTACGAGCAGTACTTC
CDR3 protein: CASSQDMVQRGLYEQYF

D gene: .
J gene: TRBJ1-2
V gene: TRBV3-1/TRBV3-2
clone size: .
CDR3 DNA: TGTGCCAGCAGCACCCGCGGGGTGAGCTACACCTTC
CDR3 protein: CASSTRGVSYTF

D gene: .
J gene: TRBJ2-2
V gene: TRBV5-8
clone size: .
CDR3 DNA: TGTGCCAGCAGCTTGTCTCAGGGCGTGAACGGGGAGCTGTTTTTT
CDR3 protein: CASSLSQGVNGELFF

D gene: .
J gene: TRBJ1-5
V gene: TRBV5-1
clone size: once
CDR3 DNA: TGCGCCAGCAGCTTGCAGGGCCTGGGCAATCAGCCCCAGCATTTT
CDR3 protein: CASSLQGLGNQPQHF

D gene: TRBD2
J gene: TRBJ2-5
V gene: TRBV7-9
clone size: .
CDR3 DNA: TGTGCCAGCAGCTTGTTAACTAGCGGGCAAGAGACCCAGTACTTC
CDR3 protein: CASSLLTSGQETQYF

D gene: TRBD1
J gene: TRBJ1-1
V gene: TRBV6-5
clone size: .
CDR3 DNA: TGTGCCAGCAGTTTCGGCCAACAGGGGGCGAGGACTGAAGCTTTCTTT
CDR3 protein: CASSFGQQGARTEAFF

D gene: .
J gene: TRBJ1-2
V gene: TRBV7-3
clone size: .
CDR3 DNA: TGTGCCAGCAGCTCCGGGCGCGCGGGGAACTATGGCTACACCTTC
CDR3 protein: CASSSGRAGNYGYTF

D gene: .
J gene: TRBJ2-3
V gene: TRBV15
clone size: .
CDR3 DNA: TGTGCCACCAGCAGAGAGAAAGTGGGGGGAACAGATACGCAGTATTTT
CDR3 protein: CATSREKVGGTDTQYF

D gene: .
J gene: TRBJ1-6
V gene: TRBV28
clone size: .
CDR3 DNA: TGTGCCAGCAGTCCAAGAGATTCTATTTCACCCCTCCACTTT
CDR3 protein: CASSPRDSISPLHF

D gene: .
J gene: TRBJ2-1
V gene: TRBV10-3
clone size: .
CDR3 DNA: TGTGCCATCGCGGCGGGGCTGGATGAGCAGTTCTTC
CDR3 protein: CAIAAGLDEQFF

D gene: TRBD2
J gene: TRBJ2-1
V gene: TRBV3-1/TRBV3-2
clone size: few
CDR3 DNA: TGTGCCAGCAGCCTCCGACTAGCGGGGGGCAATGAGCAGTTCTTC
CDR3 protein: CASSLRLAGGNEQFF

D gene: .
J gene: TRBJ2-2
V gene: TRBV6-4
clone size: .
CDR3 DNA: TGTGCCAGCAGTGAAGTAGGGGGACCCGGGGAGCTGTTTTTT
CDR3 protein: CASSEVGGPGELFF

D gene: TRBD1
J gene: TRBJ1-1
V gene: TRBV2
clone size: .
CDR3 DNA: TGTGCCAGCAGTCCTCAGGGGGAAGCTGAAGCTTTCTTT
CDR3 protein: CASSPQGEAEAFF

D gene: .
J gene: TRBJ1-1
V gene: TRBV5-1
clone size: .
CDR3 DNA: TGCGCCAGCAGCCGGAGCCAGACGAACACTGAAGCTTTCTTT
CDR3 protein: CASSRSQTNTEAFF

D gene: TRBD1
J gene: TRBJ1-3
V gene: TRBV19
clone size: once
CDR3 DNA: TGTGCCAGTAGGAGGAGACAGGGAAGAATGGACACCATATATTTT
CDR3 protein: CASRRRQGRMDTIYF

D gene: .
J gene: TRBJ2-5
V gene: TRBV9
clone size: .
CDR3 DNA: TGTGCCAGCAGCGAGAGACAGGCGCAAGAGACCCAGTACTTC
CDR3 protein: CASSERQAQETQYF

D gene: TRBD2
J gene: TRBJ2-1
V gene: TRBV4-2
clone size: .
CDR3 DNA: TGTGCCAGCAGCCTAGATAGCGGGAACATGGCCAATGAGCAGTTCTTC
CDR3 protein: CASSLDSGNMANEQFF

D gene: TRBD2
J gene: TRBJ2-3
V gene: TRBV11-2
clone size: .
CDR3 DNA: TGTGCCAGCACGCGACTCTCACTAGCGGGGGCCACAGATACGCAGTATTTT
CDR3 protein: CASTRLSLAGATDTQYF

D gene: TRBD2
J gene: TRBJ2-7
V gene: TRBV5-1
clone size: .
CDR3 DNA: TGCGCCAGCAGCGAACAAGTGATAGCGGGATTTCGGGTCGAGCAGTACTTC
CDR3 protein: CASSEQVIAGFRVEQYF

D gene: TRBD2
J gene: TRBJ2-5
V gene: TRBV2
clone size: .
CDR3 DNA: TGTGCCAGCAGTGAAGGACCGGGAGGGGAGACCCAGTACTTC
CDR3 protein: CASSEGPGGETQYF

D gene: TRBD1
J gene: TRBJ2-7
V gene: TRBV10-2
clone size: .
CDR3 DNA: TGCGCCAGCAGTGAGGACGGACAGGGGTACGAGCAGTACTTC
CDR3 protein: CASSEDGQGYEQYF

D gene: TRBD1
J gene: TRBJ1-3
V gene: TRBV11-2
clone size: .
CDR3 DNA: TGTGCCAGCAGTACCGGGACAGGATTTCGAAACACCATATATTTT
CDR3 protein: CASSTGTGFRNTIYF

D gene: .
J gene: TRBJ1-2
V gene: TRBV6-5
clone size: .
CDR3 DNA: TGTGCCAGCAGTTACTCGATTTGGGCTGGCTACACCTTC
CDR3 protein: CASSYSIWAGYTF

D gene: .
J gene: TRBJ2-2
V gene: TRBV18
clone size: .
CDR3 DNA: TGTGCCAGCTCACCGGGGCAGACCGGGGAGCTGTTTTTT
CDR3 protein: CASSPGQTGELFF

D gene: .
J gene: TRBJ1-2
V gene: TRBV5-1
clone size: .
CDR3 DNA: TGCGCCAGCAGCTTGGCGGCGGGGGGGACTAACTATGGCTACACCTTC
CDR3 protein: CASSLAAGGTNYGYTF

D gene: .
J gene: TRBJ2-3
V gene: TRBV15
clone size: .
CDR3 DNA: TGTGCCACCAGCAGAGATCGGGGGTACACAGATACGCAGTATTTT
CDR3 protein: CATSRDRGYTDTQYF

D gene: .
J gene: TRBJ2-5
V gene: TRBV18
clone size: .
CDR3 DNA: TGTGCCAGCTCCCCGGGAACCCAAGAGACCCAGTACTTC
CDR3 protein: CASSPGTQETQYF